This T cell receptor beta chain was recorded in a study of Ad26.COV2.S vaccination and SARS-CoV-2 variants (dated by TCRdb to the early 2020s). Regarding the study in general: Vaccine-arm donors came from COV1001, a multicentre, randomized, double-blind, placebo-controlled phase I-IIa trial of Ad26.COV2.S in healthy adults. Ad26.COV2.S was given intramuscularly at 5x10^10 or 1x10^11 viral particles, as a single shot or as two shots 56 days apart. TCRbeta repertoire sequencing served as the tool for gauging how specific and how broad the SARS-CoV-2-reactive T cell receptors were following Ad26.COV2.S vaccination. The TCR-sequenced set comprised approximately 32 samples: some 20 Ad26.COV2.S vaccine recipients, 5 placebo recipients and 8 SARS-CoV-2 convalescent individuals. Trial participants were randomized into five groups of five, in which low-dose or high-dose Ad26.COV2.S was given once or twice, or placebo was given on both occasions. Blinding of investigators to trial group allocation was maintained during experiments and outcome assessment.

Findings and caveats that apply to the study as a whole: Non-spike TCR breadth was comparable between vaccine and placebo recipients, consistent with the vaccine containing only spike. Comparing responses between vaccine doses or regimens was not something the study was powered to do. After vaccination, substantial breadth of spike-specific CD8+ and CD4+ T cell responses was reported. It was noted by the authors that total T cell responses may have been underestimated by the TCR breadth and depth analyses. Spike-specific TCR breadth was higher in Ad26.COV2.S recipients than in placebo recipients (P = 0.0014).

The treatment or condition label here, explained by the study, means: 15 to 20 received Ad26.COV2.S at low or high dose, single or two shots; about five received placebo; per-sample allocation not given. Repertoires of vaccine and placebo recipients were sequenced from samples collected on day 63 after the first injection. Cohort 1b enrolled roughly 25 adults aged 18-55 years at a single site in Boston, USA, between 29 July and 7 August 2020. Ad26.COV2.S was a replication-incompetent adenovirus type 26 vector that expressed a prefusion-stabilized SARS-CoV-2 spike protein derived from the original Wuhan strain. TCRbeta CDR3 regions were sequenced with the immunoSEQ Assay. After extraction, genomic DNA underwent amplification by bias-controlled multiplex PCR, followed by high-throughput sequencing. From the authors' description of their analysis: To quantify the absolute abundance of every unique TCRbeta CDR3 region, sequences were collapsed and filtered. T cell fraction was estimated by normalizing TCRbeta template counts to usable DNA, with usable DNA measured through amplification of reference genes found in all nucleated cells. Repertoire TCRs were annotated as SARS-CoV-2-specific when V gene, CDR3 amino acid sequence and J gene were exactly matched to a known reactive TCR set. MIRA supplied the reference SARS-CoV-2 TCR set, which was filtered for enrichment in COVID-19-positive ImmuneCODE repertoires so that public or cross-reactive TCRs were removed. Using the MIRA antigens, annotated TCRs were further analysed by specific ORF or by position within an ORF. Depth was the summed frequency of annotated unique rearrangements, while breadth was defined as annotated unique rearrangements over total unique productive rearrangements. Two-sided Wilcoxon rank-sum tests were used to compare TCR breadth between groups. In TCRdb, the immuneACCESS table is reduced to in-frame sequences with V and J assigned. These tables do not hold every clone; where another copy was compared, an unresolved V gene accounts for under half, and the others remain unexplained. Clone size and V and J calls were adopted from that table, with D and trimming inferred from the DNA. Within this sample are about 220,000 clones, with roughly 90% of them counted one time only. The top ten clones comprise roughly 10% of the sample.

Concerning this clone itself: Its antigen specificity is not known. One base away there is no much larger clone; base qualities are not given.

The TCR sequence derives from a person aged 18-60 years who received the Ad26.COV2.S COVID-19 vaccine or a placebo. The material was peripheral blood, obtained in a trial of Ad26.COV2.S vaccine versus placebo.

CDR3 loop: CATLGEFSYEQYF. The nucleotide sequence reads as follows: TGTGCCACCCTGGGGGAGTTTTCCTACGAGCAGTACTTC. The chain couples TRBV6-5 to TRBJ2-7; the D gene is perhaps TRBD1 or TRBD2, each of them matching over 5 bases. The V and J ends are trimmed by 10 bases and 1 base, leaving 14 bases between them. As encoded in the germline V gene, CDR1 is MNHEY while CDR2 is SVGAGI. The CDR3, cysteine through phenylalanine, is 13 amino acids long. CDR3 DNA is the only sequence kept; it has 39 bases, read in frame from the first base.